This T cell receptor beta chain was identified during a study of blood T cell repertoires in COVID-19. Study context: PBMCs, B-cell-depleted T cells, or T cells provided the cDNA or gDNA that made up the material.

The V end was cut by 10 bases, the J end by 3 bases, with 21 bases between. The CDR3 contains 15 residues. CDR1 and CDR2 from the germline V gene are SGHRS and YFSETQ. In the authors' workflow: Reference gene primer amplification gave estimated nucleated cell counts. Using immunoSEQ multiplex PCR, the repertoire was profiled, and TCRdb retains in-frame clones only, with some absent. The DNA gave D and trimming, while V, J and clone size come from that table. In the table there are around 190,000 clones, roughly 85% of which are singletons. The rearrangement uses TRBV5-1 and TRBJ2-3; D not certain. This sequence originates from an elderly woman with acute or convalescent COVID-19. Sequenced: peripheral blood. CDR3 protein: CAARYGPSGTDTQYF. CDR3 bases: TGCGCCGCGAGGTACGGCCCCTCCGGGACAGATACGCAGTATTTT.